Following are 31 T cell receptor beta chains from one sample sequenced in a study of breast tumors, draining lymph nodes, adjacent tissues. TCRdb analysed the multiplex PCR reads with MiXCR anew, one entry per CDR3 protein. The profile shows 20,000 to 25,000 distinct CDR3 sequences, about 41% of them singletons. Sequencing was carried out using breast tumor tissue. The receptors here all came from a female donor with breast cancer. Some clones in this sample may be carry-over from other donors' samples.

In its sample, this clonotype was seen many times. This chain's CDR3 is CSARASSGNQPQHF. The CDR3 nucleotides are TGCAGTGCTAGGGCCAGCAGCGGAAATCAGCCCCAGCATTTT. This chain joins TRBV20-1 and TRBJ1-5; D gene unclear. The ends were cut back, 3 bases at V and 4 bases at J, with 13 bases in the middle. This CDR3 is built from 14 residues. The germline CDR1 and CDR2 sequences are DFQATT and SNEGSKA (reference sequence).

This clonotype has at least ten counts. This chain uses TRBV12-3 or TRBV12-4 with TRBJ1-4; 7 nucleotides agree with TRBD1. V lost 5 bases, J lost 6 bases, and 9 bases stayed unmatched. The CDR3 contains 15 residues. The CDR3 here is CASSPGTARHEKLFF. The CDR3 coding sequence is TGTGCCAGCAGTCCGGGGACAGCGAGGCATGAAAAACTGTTTTTT.

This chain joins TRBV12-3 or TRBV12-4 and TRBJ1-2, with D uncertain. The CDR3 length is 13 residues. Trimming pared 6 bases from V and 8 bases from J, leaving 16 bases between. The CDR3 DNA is TGTGCCAGCAGCACCGAAACAGCCAAGGGCTACACCTTC. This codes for CASSTETAKGYTF.

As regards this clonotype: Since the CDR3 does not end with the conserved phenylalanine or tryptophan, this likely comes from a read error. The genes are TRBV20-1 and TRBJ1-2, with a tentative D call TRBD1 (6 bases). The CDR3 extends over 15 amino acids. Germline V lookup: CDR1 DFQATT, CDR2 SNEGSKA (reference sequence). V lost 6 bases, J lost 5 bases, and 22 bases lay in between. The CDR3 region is CSAPGGRKGTYGYTV. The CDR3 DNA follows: TGCAGTGCGCCGGGGGGGCGGAAGGGGACATATGGCTACACCGTC.

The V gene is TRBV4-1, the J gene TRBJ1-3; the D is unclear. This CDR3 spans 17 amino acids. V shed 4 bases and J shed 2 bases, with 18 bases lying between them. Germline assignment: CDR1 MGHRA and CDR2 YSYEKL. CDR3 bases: TGCGCCAGCAGCCCTCAGCGAACCTACTCCACTGGAAACACCATATATTTT. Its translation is CASSPQRTYSTGNTIYF.

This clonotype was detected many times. The CDR3 bases are TGCAGTGCCCAACTCAGTTACGAGCAGTACTTC. It yields the protein CSAQLSYEQYF. This chain connects TRBV20-1 to TRBJ2-7; D ambiguous. Between the trimmed V and J ends, which lost 6 bases and 4 bases, there was a span of 10 bases. CDR3 length equals 11 residues. CDR1 DFQATT and CDR2 SNEGSKA come from the germline V gene (reference sequence).

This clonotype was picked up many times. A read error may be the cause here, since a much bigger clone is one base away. The CDR3 here is CASSPGTSGKETQHF. The CDR3 DNA reads TGTGCCAGCAGCCCAGGGACTAGCGGGAAAGAGACCCAGCACTTC. V is TRBV7-6 and J is TRBJ2-5; 13 positions match TRBD2. The germline CDR1 and CDR2 sequences are SGHVS and FNYEAQ. This CDR3 has 15 amino acids.

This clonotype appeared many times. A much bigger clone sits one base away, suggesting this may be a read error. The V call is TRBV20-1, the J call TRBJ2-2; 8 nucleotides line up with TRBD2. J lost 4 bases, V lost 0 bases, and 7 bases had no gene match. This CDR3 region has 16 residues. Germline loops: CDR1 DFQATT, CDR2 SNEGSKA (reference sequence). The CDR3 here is CSARDDRAGATGELFF. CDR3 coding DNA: TGCAGTGCTAGAGATGACCGAGCGGGGGCCACCGGGGAGCTGTTTTTT.

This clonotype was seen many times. CDR3 residues: CASSQGWGQASYEQYF. The CDR3 nucleotides read TGCGCCAGCAGCCAAGGATGGGGACAGGCCTCCTACGAGCAGTACTTC. The chain links TRBV4-1 to TRBJ2-7, with 8 nucleotides matching TRBD1. V gave up 1 base and J gave up 0 bases; unmatched junction bases: 5. Germline CDR1 MGHRA, CDR2 YSYEKL. CDR3 length equals 16 residues.

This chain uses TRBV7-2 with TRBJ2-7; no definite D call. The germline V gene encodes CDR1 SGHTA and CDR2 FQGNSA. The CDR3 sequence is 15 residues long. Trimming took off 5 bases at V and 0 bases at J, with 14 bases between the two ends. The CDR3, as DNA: TGTGCCAGCAGCCAAGATAAGCCGAGCTCCTACGAGCAGTACTTC. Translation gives CASSQDKPSSYEQYF.

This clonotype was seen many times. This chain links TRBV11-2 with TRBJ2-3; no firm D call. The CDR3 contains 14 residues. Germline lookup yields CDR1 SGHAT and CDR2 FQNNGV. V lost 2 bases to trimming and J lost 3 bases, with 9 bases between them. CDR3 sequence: CASSLFWGTDTQYF. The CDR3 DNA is TGTGCCAGCAGCTTATTCTGGGGAACAGATACGCAGTATTTT. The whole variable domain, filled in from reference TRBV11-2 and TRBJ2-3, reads EAGVAQSPRYKIIEKRQSVAFWCNPISGHATLYWYQQILGQGPKLLIQFQNNGVVDDSQLPKDRFSAERLKGVDSTLKIQPAKLEDSAVYLCASSLFWGTDTQYFGPGTRLTVL.

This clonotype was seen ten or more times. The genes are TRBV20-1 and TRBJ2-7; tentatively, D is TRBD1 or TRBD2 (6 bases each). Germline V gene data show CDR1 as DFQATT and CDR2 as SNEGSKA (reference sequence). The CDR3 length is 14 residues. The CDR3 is CSARPGPGAYEQYF. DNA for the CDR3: TGCAGCGCACGACCGGGACCGGGGGCGTACGAGCAGTACTTC.

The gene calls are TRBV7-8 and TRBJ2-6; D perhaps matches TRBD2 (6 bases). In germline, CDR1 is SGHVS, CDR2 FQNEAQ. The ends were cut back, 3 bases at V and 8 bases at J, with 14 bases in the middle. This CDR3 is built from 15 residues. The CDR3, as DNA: TGTGCCAGCAGCTTCGGGGGTAGTGGTACCAACGTCCTGACTTTC. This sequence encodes CASSFGGSGTNVLTF. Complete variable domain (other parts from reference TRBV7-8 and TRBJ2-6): GAGVSQSPRYKVAKRGQDVALRCDPISGHVSLFWYQQALGQGPEFLTYFQNEAQLDKSGLPSDRFFAERPEGSVSTLKIQRTQQEDSAVYLCASSFGGSGTNVLTFGAGSRLTVL.

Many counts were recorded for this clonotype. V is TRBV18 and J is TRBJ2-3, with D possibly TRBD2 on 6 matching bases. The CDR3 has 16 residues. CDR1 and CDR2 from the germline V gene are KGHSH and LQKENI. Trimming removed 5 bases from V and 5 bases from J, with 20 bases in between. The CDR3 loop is CASSVTRGTSQDTQYF. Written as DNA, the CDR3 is TGTGCCAGCTCAGTGACCCGGGGGACTTCACAAGATACGCAGTATTTT. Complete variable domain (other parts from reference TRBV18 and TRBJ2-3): NAGVMQNPRHLVRRRGQEARLRCSPMKGHSHVYWYRQLPEEGLKFMVYLQKENIIDESGMPKERFSAEFPKEGPSILRIQQVVRGDSAAYFCASSVTRGTSQDTQYFGPGTRLTVL.

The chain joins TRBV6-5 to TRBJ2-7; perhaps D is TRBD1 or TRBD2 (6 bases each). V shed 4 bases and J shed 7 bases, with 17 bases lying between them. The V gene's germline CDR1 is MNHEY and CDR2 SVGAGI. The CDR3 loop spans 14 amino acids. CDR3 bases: TGTGCCAGCAGTTCCAGGGGCGCGGGATTTGAGCAGTACTTC. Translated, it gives CASSSRGAGFEQYF.

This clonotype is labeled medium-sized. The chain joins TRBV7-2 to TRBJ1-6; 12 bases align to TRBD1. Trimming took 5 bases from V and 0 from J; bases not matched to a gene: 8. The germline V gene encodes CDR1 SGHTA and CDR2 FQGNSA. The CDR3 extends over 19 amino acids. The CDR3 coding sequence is TGTGCCAGCAGCCTCCCCGGGACAGGGGGCCTCTCCTATAATTCACCCCTCCACTTT. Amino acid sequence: CASSLPGTGGLSYNSPLHF. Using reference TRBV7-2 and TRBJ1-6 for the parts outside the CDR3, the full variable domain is GAGVSQSPSNKVTEKGKDVELRCDPISGHTALYWYRQSLGQGLEFLIYFQGNSAPDKSGLPSDRFSAERTGGSVSTLTIQRTQQEDSAVYLCASSLPGTGGLSYNSPLHFGNGTRLTVT.

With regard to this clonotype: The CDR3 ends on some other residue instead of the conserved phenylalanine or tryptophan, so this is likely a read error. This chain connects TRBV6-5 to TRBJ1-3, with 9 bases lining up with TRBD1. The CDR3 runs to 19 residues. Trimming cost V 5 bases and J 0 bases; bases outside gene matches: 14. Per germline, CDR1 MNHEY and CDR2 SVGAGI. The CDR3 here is CASSAGRGGTGNSGNTIYS. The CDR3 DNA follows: TGTGCCAGCAGTGCAGGGCGAGGGGGGACAGGGAACTCTGGAAACACCATATATTCT.

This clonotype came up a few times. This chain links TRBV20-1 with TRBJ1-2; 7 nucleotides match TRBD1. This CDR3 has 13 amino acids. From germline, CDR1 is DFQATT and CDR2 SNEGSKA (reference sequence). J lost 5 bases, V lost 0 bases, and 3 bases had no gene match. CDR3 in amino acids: CSARDEGAYGYTF. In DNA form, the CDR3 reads TGCAGTGCTAGAGATGAGGGGGCGTATGGCTACACCTTC.

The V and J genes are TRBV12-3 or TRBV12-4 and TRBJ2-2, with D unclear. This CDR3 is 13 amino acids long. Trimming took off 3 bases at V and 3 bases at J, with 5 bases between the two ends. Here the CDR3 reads CASSFFDTGELFF. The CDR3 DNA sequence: TGTGCCAGCAGTTTTTTTGACACCGGGGAGCTGTTTTTT.

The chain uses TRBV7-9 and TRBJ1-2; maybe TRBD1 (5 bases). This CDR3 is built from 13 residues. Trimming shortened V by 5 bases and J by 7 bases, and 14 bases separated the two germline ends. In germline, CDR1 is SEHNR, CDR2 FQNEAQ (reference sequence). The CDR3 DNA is TGTGCCAGCAGCCTAATGGGGGTTGCTGGCTACACCTTC. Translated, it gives CASSLMGVAGYTF.

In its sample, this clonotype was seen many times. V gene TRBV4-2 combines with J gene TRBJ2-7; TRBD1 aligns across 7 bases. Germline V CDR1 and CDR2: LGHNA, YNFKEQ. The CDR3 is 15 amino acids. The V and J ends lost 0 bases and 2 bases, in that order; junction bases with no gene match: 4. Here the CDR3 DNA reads TGTGCCAGCAGCCAAGATCCGCAGGGGGCCTACGAGCAGTACTTC. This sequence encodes CASSQDPQGAYEQYF.

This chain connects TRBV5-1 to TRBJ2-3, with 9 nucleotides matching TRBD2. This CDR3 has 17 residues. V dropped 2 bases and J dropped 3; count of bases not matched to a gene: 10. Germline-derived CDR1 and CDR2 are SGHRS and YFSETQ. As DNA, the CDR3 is TGCGCCAGCAGCTTAACTCTTAGCGGGGGTTGGACAGATACGCAGTATTTT. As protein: CASSLTLSGGWTDTQYF.

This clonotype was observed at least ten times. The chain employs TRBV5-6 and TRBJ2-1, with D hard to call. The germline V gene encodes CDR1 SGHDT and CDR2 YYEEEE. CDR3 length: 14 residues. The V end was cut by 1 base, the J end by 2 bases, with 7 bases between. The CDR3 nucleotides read TGTGCCAGCAGCTTGAAGGCAGCCTACAATGAGCAGTTCTTC. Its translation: CASSLKAAYNEQFF. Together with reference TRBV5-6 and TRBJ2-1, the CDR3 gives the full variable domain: DAGVTQSPTHLIKTRGQQVTLRCSPKSGHDTVSWYQQALGQGPQFIFQYYEEEERQRGNFPDRFSGHQFPNYSSELNVNALLLGDSALYLCASSLKAAYNEQFFGPGTRLTVL.

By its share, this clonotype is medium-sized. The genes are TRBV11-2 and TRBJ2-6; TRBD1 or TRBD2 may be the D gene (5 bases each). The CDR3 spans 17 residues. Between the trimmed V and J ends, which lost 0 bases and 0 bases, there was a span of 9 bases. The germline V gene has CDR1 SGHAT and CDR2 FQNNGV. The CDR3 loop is CASSLERGTSGANVLTF. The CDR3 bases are TGTGCCAGCAGCTTAGAGAGGGGAACCTCTGGGGCCAACGTCCTGACTTTC. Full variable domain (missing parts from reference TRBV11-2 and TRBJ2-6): EAGVAQSPRYKIIEKRQSVAFWCNPISGHATLYWYQQILGQGPKLLIQFQNNGVVDDSQLPKDRFSAERLKGVDSTLKIQPAKLEDSAVYLCASSLERGTSGANVLTFGAGSRLTVL.

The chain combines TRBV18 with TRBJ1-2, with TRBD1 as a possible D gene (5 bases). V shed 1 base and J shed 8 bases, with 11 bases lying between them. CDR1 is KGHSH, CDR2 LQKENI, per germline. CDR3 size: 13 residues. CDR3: CASSPQGLEGYTF. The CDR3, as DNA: TGTGCCAGCTCACCACAGGGGCTGGAGGGCTACACCTTC.

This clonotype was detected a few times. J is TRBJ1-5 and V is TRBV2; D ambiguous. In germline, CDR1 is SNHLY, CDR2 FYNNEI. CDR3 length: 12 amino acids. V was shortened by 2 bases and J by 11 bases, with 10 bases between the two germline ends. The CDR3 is CASSERVAAQHF. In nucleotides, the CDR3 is TGTGCCAGCAGTGAAAGGGTGGCAGCCCAGCATTTT.

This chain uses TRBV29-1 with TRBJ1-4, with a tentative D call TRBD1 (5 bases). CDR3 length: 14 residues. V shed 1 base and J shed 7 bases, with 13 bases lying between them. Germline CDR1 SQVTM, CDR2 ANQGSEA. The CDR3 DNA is TGCAGCGTTGAAGCCGGGACCCGAGGTGAAAAACTGTTTTTT. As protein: CSVEAGTRGEKLFF.

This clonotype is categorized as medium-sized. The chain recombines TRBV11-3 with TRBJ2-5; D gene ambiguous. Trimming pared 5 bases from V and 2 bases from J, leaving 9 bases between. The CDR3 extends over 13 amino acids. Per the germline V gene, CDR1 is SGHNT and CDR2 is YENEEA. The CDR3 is CASSPQDQETQYF. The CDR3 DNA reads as TGTGCCAGCAGCCCCCAGGATCAAGAGACCCAGTACTTC.

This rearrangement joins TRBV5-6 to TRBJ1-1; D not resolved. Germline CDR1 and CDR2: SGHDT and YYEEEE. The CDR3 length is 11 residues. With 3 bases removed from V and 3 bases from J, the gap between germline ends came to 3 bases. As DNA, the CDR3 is TGTGCCAGCAGCTCCCACACTGAAGCTTTCTTT. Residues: CASSSHTEAFF.

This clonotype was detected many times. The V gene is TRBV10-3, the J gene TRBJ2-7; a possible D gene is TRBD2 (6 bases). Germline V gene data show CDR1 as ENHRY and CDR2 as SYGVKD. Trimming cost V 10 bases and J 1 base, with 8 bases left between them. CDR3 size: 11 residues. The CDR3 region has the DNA TGTGCCACGGGGGAATCCTACGAGCAGTACTTC. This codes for CATGESYEQYF.

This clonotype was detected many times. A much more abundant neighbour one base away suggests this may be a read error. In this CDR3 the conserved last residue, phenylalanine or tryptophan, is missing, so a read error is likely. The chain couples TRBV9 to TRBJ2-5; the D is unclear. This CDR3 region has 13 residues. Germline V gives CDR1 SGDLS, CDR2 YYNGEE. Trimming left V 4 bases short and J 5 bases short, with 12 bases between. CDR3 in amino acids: CASSFALGETQYS. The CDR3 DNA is TGTGCCAGCAGCTTCGCGTTGGGGGAGACCCAGTACTCC.